This TCR beta chain was recovered during a study of cytomegalovirus exposure and HLA in healthy donors. Regarding the study as a whole: A subsequent analysis found that TCR clusters from the first cohort also tended to co-occur in the 110 or so validation repertoires, with approximately 95% of cluster scores above 0. Using the classifier, cytomegalovirus status was reportedly diagnosed with high specificity and sensitivity. As confirmed in vitro, three CMV-associated chains were specific for CMV antigens. The listing of 150 to 200 TCR beta chains classed them as cytomegalovirus-associated.

The table came from immunoSEQ multiplex PCR; TCRdb's copy has only in-frame clones and leaves some out. The table includes about 130,000 clones, about 88% detected once. Comment on this clone: No antigen is known for it.

Germline V gene lookup returns CDR1 MNHEY and CDR2 SVGAGI. J was trimmed by 2 bases and V by 6 bases; bases with no gene match: 3. This CDR3 region has 14 residues. Sequenced material: PBMCs. The chain has TRBV6-5 and TRBJ1-5; 8 positions agree with TRBD1. This receptor was obtained from a woman younger than 30 in good health and CMV-seropositive. This chain's CDR3 is CASSGQGGNQPQHF. In DNA form, the CDR3 reads TGTGCCAGCAGCGGACAGGGAGGCAATCAGCCCCAGCATTTT.